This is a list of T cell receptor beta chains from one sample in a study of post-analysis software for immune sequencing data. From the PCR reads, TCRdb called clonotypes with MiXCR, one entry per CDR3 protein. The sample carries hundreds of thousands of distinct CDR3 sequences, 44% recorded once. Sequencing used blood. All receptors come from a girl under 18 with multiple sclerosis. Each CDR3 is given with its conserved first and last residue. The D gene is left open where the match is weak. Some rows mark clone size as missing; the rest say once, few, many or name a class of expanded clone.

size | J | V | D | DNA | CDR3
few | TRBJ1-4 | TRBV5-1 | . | TGCGCCAGCAGACGCTCTTACGGCGGAAAAAATGAAAAACTGTTTTTT | CASRRSYGGKNEKLFF
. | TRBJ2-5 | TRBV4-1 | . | TGCGCCAGCAGCCAAGATATTTCCGGGGCAGGCGGAGAGACCCAGTACTTC | CASSQDISGAGGETQYF
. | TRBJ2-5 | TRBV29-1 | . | TGCAGCGTTCTGAAGGGACTCCGTAGGGAGACCCAGTACTTC | CSVLKGLRRETQYF
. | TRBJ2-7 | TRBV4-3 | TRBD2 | TGCGCCAGCAGCCCCACTAGCGGGTACGAGCAGTACTTC | CASSPTSGYEQYF
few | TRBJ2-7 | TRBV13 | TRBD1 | TGTGCCAGCAGCTACGGACAGGATCCCTACGAGCAGTACTTC | CASSYGQDPYEQYF
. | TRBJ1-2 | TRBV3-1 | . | TGTGCCAGCAGCCCAACAGAATATTATAACTATGGCTACACCTTC | CASSPTEYYNYGYTF
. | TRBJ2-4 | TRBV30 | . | TGTGCCTGGAGTGGGGGGCCTGGCATTCAGTACTTC | CAWSGGPGIQYF
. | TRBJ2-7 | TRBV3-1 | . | TGTGCCAGCAGCCATTCCCCCTACGAGCAGTACTTC | CASSHSPYEQYF
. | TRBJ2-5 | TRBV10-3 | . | TGTGCCATCAGTGGGACAGGCCGCCTCGGGGGGACCCAGTACTTC | CAISGTGRLGGTQYF
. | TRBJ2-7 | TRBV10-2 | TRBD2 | TGCGCCAGCACCCAGGCAGCGGGGCTATCCTACGAGCAGTACTTC | CASTQAAGLSYEQYF
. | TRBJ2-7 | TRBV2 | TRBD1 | TGTGCCACAACAACCCGGGGACAGGCGTACGAGCAGTACTTC | CATTTRGQAYEQYF
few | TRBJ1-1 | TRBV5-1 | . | TGCGCCAGCAGTAAGGGAAACACTGAAGCTTTCTTT | CASSKGNTEAFF
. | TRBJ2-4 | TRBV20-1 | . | TGCAGTGCTAGAGATCCTCTAGCGCCGCATCTTCAGTACTTC | CSARDPLAPHLQYF
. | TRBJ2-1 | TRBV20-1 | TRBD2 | TGCAGTGCTAGACCCAAGGGACTAGTGGGGGGGCTCCATGAGCAGTTCTTC | CSARPKGLVGGLHEQFF
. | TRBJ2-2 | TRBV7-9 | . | TGTGCCAGCAGGGCCGGGGAGTACACCGGGGAGCTGTTTTTT | CASRAGEYTGELFF
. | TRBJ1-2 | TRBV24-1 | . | TGTGCCACCAGTGAAATAGGGGTTGGCTACACCTTC | CATSEIGVGYTF
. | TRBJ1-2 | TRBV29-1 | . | TGCAGCGTTGTCCGACAGTACAGCTATGGCTACACCTTC | CSVVRQYSYGYTF
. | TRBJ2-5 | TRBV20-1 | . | TGCAGTGCTCTATCTGGGACTTCACAAGAGACCCAGTACTTC | CSALSGTSQETQYF
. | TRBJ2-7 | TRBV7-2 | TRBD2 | TGTGCCAGCAGCCTTGGACTAGCGGGAGTGAACGAGCAGTACTTC | CASSLGLAGVNEQYF
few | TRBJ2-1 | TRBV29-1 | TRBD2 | TGCAGCGTTCCATTGACTAGCGGGAAGAATGAGCAGTTCTTC | CSVPLTSGKNEQFF
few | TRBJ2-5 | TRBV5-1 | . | TGCGCCAGCTCCCAGGGGGGGGGCGTCTCCGAGACCCAGTACTTC | CASSQGGGVSETQYF
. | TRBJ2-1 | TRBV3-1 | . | TGTGCCAGCAGCCAACTAGGACCCTATGAGCAGTTCTTC | CASSQLGPYEQFF
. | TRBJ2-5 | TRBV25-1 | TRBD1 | TGTGCCAGCGGCCGGGACAGAAAAGAGACCCAGTACTTC | CASGRDRKETQYF
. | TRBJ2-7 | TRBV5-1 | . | TGCGCCAGCAGCTTGGTGGACAGAGCCTACGAGCAGTACTTC | CASSLVDRAYEQYF
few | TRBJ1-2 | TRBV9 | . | TGTGCCAGCAGCGTGGATCAGTATGGCTACACCTTC | CASSVDQYGYTF
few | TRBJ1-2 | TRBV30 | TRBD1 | TGTGCCTGGGGACAGGGGTACTATGGCTACACCTTC | CAWGQGYYGYTF
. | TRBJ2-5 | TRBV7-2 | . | TGTGCCAGCAGCTTAGCTAAAGAGACCCAGTACTTC | CASSLAKETQYF
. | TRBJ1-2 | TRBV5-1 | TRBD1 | TGCGCCAGCAGCCCACAGGGGGCAAAGGACGACTATGGCTACACCTTC | CASSPQGAKDDYGYTF
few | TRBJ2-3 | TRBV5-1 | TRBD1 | TGCGCCAGCAGCTCTGTCGGGGGACAGGGGCCAGAGCATTCAAGCACAGATACGCAGTATTTT | CASSSVGGQGPEHSSTDTQYF
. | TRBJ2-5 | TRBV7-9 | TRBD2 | TGTGCCAGCAGCCGGGAGCGGGGGCGGCAAGAGACCCAGTACTTC | CASSRERGRQETQYF
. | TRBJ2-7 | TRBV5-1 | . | TGCGCCAGCAGCTTGGAGATAAGGGCACAAATCTACGAGCAGTACTTC | CASSLEIRAQIYEQYF
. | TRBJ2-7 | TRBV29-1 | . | TGCAGCGTTGAAGATCCGAAGGGAGGCGGCCTAACCGCCTACGAGCAGTACTTC | CSVEDPKGGGLTAYEQYF
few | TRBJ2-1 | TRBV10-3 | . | TGTGCCATCAGTGCCCCCGGTAGTGGGAAAAGCTCCTACAATGAGCAGTTCTTC | CAISAPGSGKSSYNEQFF
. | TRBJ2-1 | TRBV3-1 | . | TGTGCCAGCAGCGGAATTTTCCGTTCGGGTCCCTCAGAGCAGTTCTTC | CASSGIFRSGPSEQFF
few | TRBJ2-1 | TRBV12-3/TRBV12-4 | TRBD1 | TGTGCCAGCAGTTTAGGCCTAGGGGGCGCTTCGGTCAATGAGCAGTTCTTC | CASSLGLGGASVNEQFF
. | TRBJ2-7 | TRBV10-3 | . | TGTGCCATCAGCCCCCGAGAATTAGGCGCCTACGAGCAGTACTTC | CAISPRELGAYEQYF
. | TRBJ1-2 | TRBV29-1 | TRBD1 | TGCAGCGTTGAAGAGGACAGGGCAGCTAACTATGGCTACACCTTC | CSVEEDRAANYGYTF
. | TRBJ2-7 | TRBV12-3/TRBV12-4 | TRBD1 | TGTGCCAGCAGTGGGACAGGGGTCGAGCAGTACTTC | CASSGTGVEQYF
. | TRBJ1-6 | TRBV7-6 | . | TGTGCCAGCAGCCCTGGACAGATTAATTCACCCCTCCACTTT | CASSPGQINSPLHF
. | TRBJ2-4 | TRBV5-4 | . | TGTGCCAGCAGCCTAAACCTTGCTGCCAAAAACATTCAGTACTTC | CASSLNLAAKNIQYF